Given below is one TCR beta chain in context. The antigen is undetermined. The data were obtained in a study of T cell repertoires in cytomegalovirus infection. Study information: Public signatures in TCR beta pointed to CMV infection and matching HLA type.

Whole-study findings and limits: Summed frequency of public TCR beta families distinguished CMV carriers with the relevant HLA. CMV-specific TCR beta clonotypes restricted by HLA-C were the ones dominating the ex vivo response.

TCRdb passed the reads through MiXCR, listing each CDR3 protein once. The sample lists more than 500,000 distinct CDR3 sequences, about 15% occurring once. Trimming shortened V by 2 bases and J by 4 bases, and 13 bases separated the two germline ends. This CDR3 has 15 amino acids. This chain uses TRBV12-3 or TRBV12-4 with TRBJ2-3, with TRBD1 as a possible D gene (5 bases). Sequencing used CD8+ T cells from PBMCs. This clonotype was sampled from a human donor in good health (CMV status not recorded). Some clones in this sample may be carry-over from other donors' samples. In DNA form, the CDR3 reads TGTGCCAGCAGTTTATCGCCAGGGTCCGCAGATACGCAGTATTTT. It yields the protein CASSLSPGSADTQYF.